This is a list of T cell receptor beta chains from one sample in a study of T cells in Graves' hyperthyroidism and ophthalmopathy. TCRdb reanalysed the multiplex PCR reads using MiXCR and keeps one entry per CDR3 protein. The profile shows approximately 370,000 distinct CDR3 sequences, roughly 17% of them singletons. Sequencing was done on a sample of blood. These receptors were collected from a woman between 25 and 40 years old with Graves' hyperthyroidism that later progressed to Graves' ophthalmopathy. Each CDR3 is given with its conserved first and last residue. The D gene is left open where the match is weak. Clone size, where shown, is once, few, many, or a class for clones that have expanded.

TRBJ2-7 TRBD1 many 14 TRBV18 CASSSTGVADEQYF TGTGCCAGCTCTTCGACAGGGGTTGCGGACGAGCAGTACTTC
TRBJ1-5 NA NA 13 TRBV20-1 CSATEEPGKPQHF TGCAGTGCTACCGAAGAACCGGGGAAGCCCCAGCATTTT
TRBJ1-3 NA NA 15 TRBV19 CASSINGHSGNTIYF TGTGCCAGTAGTATAAATGGTCACTCTGGAAACACCATATATTTT
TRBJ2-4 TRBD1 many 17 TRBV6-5 CASSYRGGTGGQNIQYF TGTGCCAGCAGTTACCGAGGAGGGACAGGCGGACAAAACATTCAGTACTTC
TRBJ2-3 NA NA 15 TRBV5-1 CASSQSFSRTDTQYF TGCGCCAGCAGCCAGAGTTTCAGTCGCACAGATACGCAGTATTTT
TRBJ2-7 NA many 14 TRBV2 CASSWEAGGYEQYF TGTGCCAGCAGTTGGGAGGCAGGGGGTTACGAGCAGTACTTC
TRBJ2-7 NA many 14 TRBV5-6 CASSLTSYPYEQYF TGTGCCAGCAGCCTCACTAGTTATCCTTACGAGCAGTACTTC
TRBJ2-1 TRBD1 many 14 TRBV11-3 CASSLGTGFNEQFF TGTGCCAGCAGCTTGGGGACAGGGTTCAATGAGCAGTTCTTC
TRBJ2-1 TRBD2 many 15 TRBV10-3 CAISVGLAGNNEQFF TGTGCCATCAGTGTAGGACTAGCGGGAAACAATGAGCAGTTCTTC
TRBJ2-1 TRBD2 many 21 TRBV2 CASSTAAQNRLAQDSYNEQFF TGTGCCAGCAGCACCGCCGCTCAAAACAGACTAGCCCAAGACTCCTACAATGAGCAGTTCTTC
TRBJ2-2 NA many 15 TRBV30 CAWSLKQGNTGELFF TGTGCCTGGAGTCTTAAACAGGGGAACACCGGGGAGCTGTTTTTT
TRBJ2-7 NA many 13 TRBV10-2 CASSGGETYEQYF TGCGCCAGCTCGGGGGGCGAGACCTACGAGCAGTACTTC
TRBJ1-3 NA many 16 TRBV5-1 CASSRWARTSGNTIYF TGCGCCAGCAGCCGATGGGCCAGGACCTCTGGAAACACCATATATTTT
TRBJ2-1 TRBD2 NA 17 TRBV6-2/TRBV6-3 CASSYAGNSGRRAEQFF TGTGCCAGCAGTTATGCAGGTAATAGCGGGAGAAGGGCCGAGCAGTTCTTC
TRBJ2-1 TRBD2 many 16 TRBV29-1 CSVEERERKTYNEQFF TGCAGCGTTGAGGAGCGGGAGAGGAAGACCTACAATGAGCAGTTCTTC
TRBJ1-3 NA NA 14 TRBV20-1 CSAREISSGNTIYF TGCAGTGCTAGGGAGATAAGCTCTGGAAACACCATATATTTT
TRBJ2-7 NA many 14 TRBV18 CASSPPDSPEEQYF TGTGCCAGCTCACCACCTGACTCTCCGGAGGAGCAGTACTTC
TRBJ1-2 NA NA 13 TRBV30 CARSGHPNYGYTF TGTGCCCGCTCGGGACACCCGAACTATGGCTACACCTTC
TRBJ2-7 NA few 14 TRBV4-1 CASSPGSNTYEQYF TGCGCCAGCAGCCCAGGGAGTAATACCTACGAGCAGTACTTC
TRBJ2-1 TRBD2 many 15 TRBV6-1 CASKISGGSYNEQFF TGTGCCAGCAAAATTAGCGGGGGATCCTACAATGAGCAGTTCTTC
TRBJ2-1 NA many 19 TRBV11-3 CASSLARELVPYKYNEQFF TGTGCCAGCAGCTTAGCGAGGGAGCTAGTTCCTTACAAATACAATGAGCAGTTCTTC
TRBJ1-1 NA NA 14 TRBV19 CASSIQHGETEAFF TGTGCCAGTAGTATACAACATGGGGAAACTGAAGCTTTCTTT
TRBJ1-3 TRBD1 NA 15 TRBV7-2 CASSLTGGKGNTIYF TGTGCCAGCAGCTTGACAGGGGGGAAAGGAAACACCATATATTTT
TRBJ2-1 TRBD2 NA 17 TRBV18 CASSLLPLGLADNEQFF TGTGCCAGCTCACTCCTACCGTTGGGACTAGCAGACAATGAGCAGTTCTTC
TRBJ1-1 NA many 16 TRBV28 CASSSAPRELSTEAFF TGTGCCAGCAGTTCAGCCCCGAGGGAGCTGAGCACTGAAGCTTTCTTT
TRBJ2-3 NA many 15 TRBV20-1 CSARDSGSNSDTQYF TGCAGTGCTAGAGATTCGGGCAGCAATTCAGATACGCAGTATTTT
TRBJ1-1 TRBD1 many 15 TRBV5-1 CASSGGQGFVTEAFF TGCGCCAGCAGCGGGGGACAGGGTTTTGTCACTGAAGCTTTCTTT
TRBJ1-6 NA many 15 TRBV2 CASSSSSSYNSPLHF TGTGCCAGCAGTTCCTCTAGCTCCTATAATTCACCCCTCCACTTT
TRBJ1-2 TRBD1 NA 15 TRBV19 CASSDGTGLNYGYTF TGTGCCAGTAGTGATGGGACAGGGCTGAACTATGGCTACACCTTC
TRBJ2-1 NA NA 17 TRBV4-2 CASSLYDGAGRGNEQFF TGTGCCAGCAGCCTTTACGACGGGGCGGGAAGGGGCAATGAGCAGTTCTTC
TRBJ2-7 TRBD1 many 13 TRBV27 CASSTRQGYEQYF TGTGCCAGCAGTACCCGACAGGGCTACGAGCAGTACTTC
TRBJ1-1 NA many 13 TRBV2 CASSNRVPTEAFF TGTGCCAGCAGCAACAGGGTTCCCACTGAAGCTTTCTTT